This is a list of T cell receptor beta chains from one sample in a study of blood T cell repertoires in COVID-19. Assay used: immunoSEQ multiplex PCR; TCRdb lists only in-frame clones, some missing. Counted here are about 55,000 clones, roughly 90% occurring once; the ten biggest clones make up roughly 15%. The specimen was peripheral blood. These receptors all stem from an elderly man with acute or convalescent COVID-19. CDR3s include the opening cysteine and the closing phenylalanine or tryptophan. The D gene is left open where the match is weak. The size of a clone is reported for some rows only, either as once, few or many, or as a class for expanded clones.

D: TRBD1
size: once
V: TRBV3-1/TRBV3-2
length: 14
J: TRBJ1-5
DNA: TGTGCCAGCAGCCCAGGACAGGTCAATCAGCCCCAGCATTTT
CDR3: CASSPGQVNQPQHF

D: NA
size: NA
V: TRBV7-9
length: 14
J: TRBJ2-3
DNA: TGTGCCAGCAGCTTAGACGGTCGCACAGATACGCAGTATTTT
CDR3: CASSLDGRTDTQYF

D: NA
size: NA
V: TRBV19
length: 12
J: TRBJ2-5
DNA: TGTGCCAGTAGTACGTCCGGTGAGCGGGAGTACTTC
CDR3: CASSTSGEREYF

D: NA
size: NA
V: TRBV9
length: 13
J: TRBJ1-2
DNA: TGTGCCAGCAGCCTCAGTGGCACCTATGGCTACACCTTC
CDR3: CASSLSGTYGYTF

D: NA
size: NA
V: TRBV7-6
length: 16
J: TRBJ2-1
DNA: TGTGCCAGCAGCCCTTCCGACAGTCCGTACCACAATGAGCAGTTCTTC
CDR3: CASSPSDSPYHNEQFF

D: TRBD2
size: NA
V: TRBV14
length: 18
J: TRBJ2-5
DNA: TGTGCCAGCAGCCAAGCGGTAGCGGGAGAGCCCCTCCAAGAGACCCAGTACTTC
CDR3: CASSQAVAGEPLQETQYF

D: NA
size: NA
V: TRBV7-2
length: 16
J: TRBJ2-3
DNA: TGTGCCAGCAGCTTAAGGATGCGGGGTTTCACAGATACGCAGTATTTT
CDR3: CASSLRMRGFTDTQYF

D: TRBD1
size: NA
V: TRBV20-1
length: 14
J: TRBJ1-2
DNA: TGCAGTGCTAGTAGGAGACAGGGTCTCGATGGCTACACCTTC
CDR3: CSASRRQGLDGYTF

D: NA
size: NA
V: TRBV7-2
length: 14
J: TRBJ1-5
DNA: TGTGCCAGCAGCGTAGACCAGGGGTGGCAGCCCCAGCATTTT
CDR3: CASSVDQGWQPQHF

D: TRBD1
size: once
V: TRBV20-1
length: 10
J: TRBJ1-1
DNA: TGCAGTGCAGACAGGGCTGAAGCTTTCTTT
CDR3: CSADRAEAFF

D: TRBD1
size: NA
V: TRBV9
length: 15
J: TRBJ1-1
DNA: TGTGCCAGCAGCCCCCGGGACAGGGCGGACACTGAAGCTTTCTTT
CDR3: CASSPRDRADTEAFF

D: NA
size: NA
V: TRBV21-1
length: 16
J: TRBJ1-1
DNA: TGTGCCAGCAGCAAAGTCCAGGGACAGATGAACACTGAAGCTTTCTTT
CDR3: CASSKVQGQMNTEAFF

D: NA
size: NA
V: TRBV7-9
length: 14
J: TRBJ2-3
DNA: TGTGCCAGCAGCTTAAACCAGGGTGGAGATACGCAGTATTTT
CDR3: CASSLNQGGDTQYF

D: TRBD1
size: NA
V: TRBV11-2
length: 16
J: TRBJ2-3
DNA: TGTGCCAGCAGCCCGGGACAGGGTGGGGGCACAGATACGCAGTATTTT
CDR3: CASSPGQGGGTDTQYF

D: TRBD2
size: NA
V: TRBV3-1/TRBV3-2
length: 16
J: TRBJ2-1
DNA: TGTGCCAGCAGCCGATACGGGGGGGAATCCTACAATGAGCAGTTCTTC
CDR3: CASSRYGGESYNEQFF

D: TRBD1
size: once
V: TRBV28
length: 13
J: TRBJ2-5
DNA: TGTGCCAGCAGTGAGACAGGGATGGAGACCCAGTACTTC
CDR3: CASSETGMETQYF

D: TRBD1
size: NA
V: TRBV9
length: 15
J: TRBJ1-2
DNA: TGTGCCAGCAGCCCTTGGACAGGGGACGGCTATGGCTACACCTTC
CDR3: CASSPWTGDGYGYTF

D: TRBD1
size: NA
V: TRBV11-1
length: 13
J: TRBJ2-7
DNA: TGTGCCAGCAGAGGGACAGGGGGCTACGAGCAGTACTTC
CDR3: CASRGTGGYEQYF

D: NA
size: NA
V: TRBV28
length: 14
J: TRBJ1-1
DNA: TGTGCCAGCAGTGGGGGGGTAGGGTCCGGGCGAGCTTTCTTT
CDR3: CASSGGVGSGRAFF

D: NA
size: NA
V: TRBV7-2
length: 14
J: TRBJ1-1
DNA: TGTGCCAGCAGCCCCCAGGCTCTGAACACTGAAGCTTTCTTT
CDR3: CASSPQALNTEAFF

D: NA
size: NA
V: TRBV28
length: 12
J: TRBJ2-7
DNA: TGTGCCAGCAGTTTTCAGGGCTACGAGCAGTACTTC
CDR3: CASSFQGYEQYF

D: TRBD1
size: NA
V: TRBV5-5
length: 13
J: TRBJ1-2
DNA: TGTGCCAGCAAGGAGGGGGCCGGCTATGGCTACACCTTC
CDR3: CASKEGAGYGYTF

D: NA
size: NA
V: TRBV7-2
length: 13
J: TRBJ2-3
DNA: TGTGCCAGCAGCCAGCGACCCACAGATACGCAGTATTTT
CDR3: CASSQRPTDTQYF

D: NA
size: NA
V: TRBV9
length: 16
J: TRBJ1-4
DNA: TGTGCCAGCAGCGTAGCCCAAGGGACTGCCGGGGAAAAACTGTTTTTT
CDR3: CASSVAQGTAGEKLFF